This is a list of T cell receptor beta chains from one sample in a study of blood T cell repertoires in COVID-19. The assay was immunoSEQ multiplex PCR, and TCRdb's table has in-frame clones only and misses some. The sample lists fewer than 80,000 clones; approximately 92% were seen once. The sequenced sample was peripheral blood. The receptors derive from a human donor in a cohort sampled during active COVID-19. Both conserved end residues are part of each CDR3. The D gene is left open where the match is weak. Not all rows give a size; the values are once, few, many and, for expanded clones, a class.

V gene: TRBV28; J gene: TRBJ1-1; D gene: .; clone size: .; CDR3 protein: CASSWGVATEAFF; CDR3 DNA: TGTGCCAGCAGTTGGGGGGTTGCCACTGAAGCTTTCTTT
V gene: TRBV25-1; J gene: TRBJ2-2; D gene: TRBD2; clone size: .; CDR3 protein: CASAPLAGGRDGELFF; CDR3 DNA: TGTGCCAGCGCCCCCCTCGCGGGGGGGCGTGACGGGGAGCTGTTTTTT
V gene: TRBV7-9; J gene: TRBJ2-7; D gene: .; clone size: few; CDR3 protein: CASGLSEQYF; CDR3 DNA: TGTGCCAGCGGGCTCAGCGAGCAGTACTTC
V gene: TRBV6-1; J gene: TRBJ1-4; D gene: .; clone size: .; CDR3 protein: CASSERFGVQGKLFF; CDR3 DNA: TGTGCCAGCAGTGAAAGGTTCGGGGTCCAGGGGAAACTGTTTTTT
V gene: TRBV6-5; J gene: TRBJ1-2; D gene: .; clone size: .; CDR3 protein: CASSLTREEYTF; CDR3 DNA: TGTGCCAGCTCCCTTACCAGGGAGGAGTACACCTTC
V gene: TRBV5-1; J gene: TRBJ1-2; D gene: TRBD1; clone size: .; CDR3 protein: CASSLQGVGYGYTF; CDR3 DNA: TGCGCCAGCAGCTTACAGGGGGTGGGGTATGGCTACACCTTC
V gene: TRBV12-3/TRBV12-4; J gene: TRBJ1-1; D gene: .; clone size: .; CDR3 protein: CASTDLQGGGAFF; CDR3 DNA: TGTGCCAGCACCGATCTTCAGGGAGGTGGAGCTTTCTTT
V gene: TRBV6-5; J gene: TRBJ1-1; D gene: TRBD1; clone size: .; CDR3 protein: CASRQGQPEPEAFF; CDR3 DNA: TGTGCCAGCAGGCAGGGACAGCCGGAACCTGAAGCTTTCTTT
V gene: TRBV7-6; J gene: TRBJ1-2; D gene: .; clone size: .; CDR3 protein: CASSARWGPNYGYTF; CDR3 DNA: TGTGCCAGCAGCGCCCGGTGGGGGCCTAACTATGGCTACACCTTC
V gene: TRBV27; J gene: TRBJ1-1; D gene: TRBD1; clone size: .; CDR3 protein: CASRGQGNTEAFF; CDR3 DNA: TGTGCCAGCAGGGGACAGGGGAACACTGAAGCTTTCTTT
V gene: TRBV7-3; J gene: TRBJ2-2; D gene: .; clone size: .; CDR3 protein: CASSLGSSGELFF; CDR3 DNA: TGTGCCAGCAGCTTAGGTAGCTCCGGGGAGCTGTTTTTT
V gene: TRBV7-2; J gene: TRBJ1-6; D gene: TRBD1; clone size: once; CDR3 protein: CASSSQGAENSPLHF; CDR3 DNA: TGTGCCAGCAGCTCGCAGGGGGCGGAGAATTCACCCCTCCACTTT
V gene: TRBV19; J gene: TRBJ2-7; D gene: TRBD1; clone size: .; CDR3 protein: CASQQGKHYEQYF; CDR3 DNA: TGTGCCAGTCAACAGGGGAAACACTACGAGCAGTACTTC
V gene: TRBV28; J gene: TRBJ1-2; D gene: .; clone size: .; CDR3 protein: CASSRGGGLASYGYTF; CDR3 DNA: TGTGCCAGCAGCCGAGGGGGGGGCCTCGCCTCCTATGGCTACACCTTC
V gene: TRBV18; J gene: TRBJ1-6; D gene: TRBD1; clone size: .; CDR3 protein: CASSPGTGDNSPLHF; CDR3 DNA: TGTGCCAGCTCACCGGGGACAGGGGATAATTCACCCCTCCACTTT
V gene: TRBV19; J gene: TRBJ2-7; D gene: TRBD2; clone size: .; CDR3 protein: CASSTTWTSGSSYEQYF; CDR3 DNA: TGTGCCAGTAGTACAACCTGGACTAGCGGGAGCTCCTACGAGCAGTACTTC
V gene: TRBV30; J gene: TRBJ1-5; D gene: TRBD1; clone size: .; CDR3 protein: CAWSHDRGNQPQHF; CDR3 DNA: TGTGCCTGGAGCCACGACAGGGGGAATCAGCCCCAGCATTTT